A single sample gave rise to the 7 T cell receptor beta chains below, sequenced in a study of CD8+CD57+ T cells in acquired aplastic anemia (dated by TCRdb to 2017 to 2018). For sequencing, an Illumina HiSeq 2000 was employed. Genomic DNA served as template for TCR beta VDJ combination and CDR3 sequence profiling. TCRdb reran the public reads through fastp at Q25 and MiXCR, keeping productive beta chains. Here each entry gathers all rows of one CDR3 protein and keeps the most common genes and DNA. The sample yields 150,000 to 200,000 distinct CDR3 sequences; about 44% were counted once. The top ten constitute 10% to 15% of the sample. Patients chosen for sequencing had shown expansion of CD8+CD57+ cells by flow cytometry. Sequencing input: sorted CD4+, CD8+, or CD8+CD57+ T cells (not recorded which) from PBMCs. These receptor sequences come from a human donor with aplastic anemia.

The rearrangement links TRBV10-3 to TRBJ2-2, with 8 nucleotides matching TRBD2. Germline values: CDR1 ENHRY, CDR2 SYGVKD. The CDR3 runs 15 residues. The J segment lost 1 base and the V segment lost 6 bases, leaving 4 bases of the junction unmatched. The DNA for the CDR3 is TGTGCCATCAGCGTAACTAGCGGGAACACCGGGGAGCTGTTTTTT. Its protein is CAISVTSGNTGELFF.

The chain links TRBV29-1 to TRBJ1-1; D remains ambiguous. CDR3 length equals 13 residues. Trimming pared 4 bases from V and 0 bases from J, leaving 9 bases between. Germline V gives CDR1 SQVTM, CDR2 ANQGSEA. The CDR3 reads CSVGDGLNTEAFF. CDR3 nucleotide sequence: TGCAGCGTTGGTGACGGCTTGAACACTGAAGCTTTCTTT.

This clonotype was recorded at least ten times. This chain connects TRBV7-9 to TRBJ1-2; weak D call: TRBD1 (5 bases). The CDR3 extends over 15 amino acids. The germline V gene has CDR1 SEHNR and CDR2 FQNEAQ (reference sequence). The ends were cut back, 1 base at V and 4 bases at J, with 13 bases in the middle. The CDR3 loop reads CASSLGGAPRYGYTF. CDR3 DNA sequence: TGTGCCAGCAGCTTAGGAGGGGCCCCCCGCTATGGCTACACCTTC.

This rearrangement joins TRBV7-8 to TRBJ2-2, with TRBD2 as a possible D gene (6 bases). Germline CDR1 SGHVS, CDR2 FQNEAQ. The CDR3 loop spans 13 amino acids. Trimming removed 6 bases at V and 7 bases at J, with 12 bases between. The CDR3 bases are TGTGCCAGCAGTTACGGAGGGAGCGGGGAGCTGTTTTTT. Its translation is CASSYGGSGELFF.

The CDR3 DNA reads TGTGCCAGTAGTATCGGACAAACCCAGTACTTC. Translated: CASSIGQTQYF. V gene TRBV19 combines with J gene TRBJ2-5, with D perhaps matching TRBD1 (5 bases). V shed 3 bases and J shed 8 bases, with 7 bases lying between them. Germline lookup yields CDR1 LNHDA and CDR2 SQIVND (reference sequence). CDR3 length: 11 residues.

This chain links TRBV20-1 with TRBJ1-1; TRBD1 might be the D (5 bases). With 3 bases removed from V and 4 bases from J, the gap between germline ends came to 12 bases. The CDR3 totals 13 residues. CDR1 and CDR2 from the germline V gene are DFQATT and SNEGSKA (reference sequence). The CDR3, as DNA: TGCAGTGCTAGGGCCGGGACCCTCACTGAAGCTTTCTTT. Translating it yields CSARAGTLTEAFF.

This clonotype was found many times. The chain is built from TRBV9 and TRBJ2-3; TRBD2 aligns across 13 bases. The CDR3 loop spans 16 amino acids. Germline CDR1 reads SGDLS; CDR2 reads YYNGEE. V was pared by 3 bases and J by 2 bases, with 3 bases of the junction left unmatched. The CDR3 nucleotides read TGTGCCAGCAGCGCGACTAGCGGGGGGACCACAGATACGCAGTATTTT. It translates to CASSATSGGTTDTQYF.